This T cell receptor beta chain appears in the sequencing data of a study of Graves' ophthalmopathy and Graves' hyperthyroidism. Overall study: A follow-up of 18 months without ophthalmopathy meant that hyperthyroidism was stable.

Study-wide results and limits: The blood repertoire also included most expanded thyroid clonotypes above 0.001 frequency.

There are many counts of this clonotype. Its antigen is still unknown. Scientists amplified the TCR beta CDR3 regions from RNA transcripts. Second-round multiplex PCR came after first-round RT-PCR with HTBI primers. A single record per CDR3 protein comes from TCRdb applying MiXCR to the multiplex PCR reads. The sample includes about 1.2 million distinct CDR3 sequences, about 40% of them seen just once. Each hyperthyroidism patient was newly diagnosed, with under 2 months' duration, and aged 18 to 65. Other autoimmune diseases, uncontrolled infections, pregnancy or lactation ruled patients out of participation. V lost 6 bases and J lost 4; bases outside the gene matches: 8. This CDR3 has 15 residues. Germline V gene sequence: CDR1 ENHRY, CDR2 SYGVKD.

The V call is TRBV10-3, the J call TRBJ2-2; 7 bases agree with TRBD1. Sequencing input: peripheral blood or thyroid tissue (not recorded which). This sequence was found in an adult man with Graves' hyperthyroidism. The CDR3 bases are TGTGCCATCAGCCGCAACCACAGGGGCACCGGGGAGCTGTTTTTT. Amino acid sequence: CAISRNHRGTGELFF.